The 13 T cell receptor beta chains listed next were all sequenced from one sample in a study of blood T cell repertoires in COVID-19. The method was immunoSEQ multiplex PCR; TCRdb's version includes in-frame clones alone and lacks a portion of them. The sample consists of 100,000 to 120,000 clones, about four fifths of them appearing once. Input material: peripheral blood. These receptors were collected from a woman aged 55-75 years with acute or convalescent COVID-19.

The rearrangement uses TRBV7-3 and TRBJ1-2; D is undetermined. The CDR3 has 15 amino acids. Germline V lookup: CDR1 SGHTA, CDR2 FQGTGA. V was cut by 5 bases and J by 5 bases, with 18 bases left in between. This CDR3 reads CASSPIIAASYGYTF. Written as DNA, the CDR3 is TGTGCCAGCAGCCCGATTATAGCCGCCTCTTATGGCTACACCTTC.

The chain is built from TRBV19 and TRBJ2-7, with 7 bases aligning to TRBD2. With 5 bases clipped from V and 0 bases from J, the junction kept 7 bases outside the gene matches. The germline V gene encodes CDR1 LNHDA and CDR2 SQIVND (reference sequence). The CDR3 consists of 15 residues. The CDR3 region is CASSAGRGFSYEQYF. CDR3 DNA sequence: TGTGCCAGTAGTGCGGGGCGGGGGTTCTCCTACGAGCAGTACTTC.

The chain couples TRBV9 to TRBJ1-2; unclear D gene. The germline V gene has CDR1 SGDLS and CDR2 YYNGEE. The CDR3 runs to 12 residues. Trimming took off 3 bases at V and 4 bases at J, with 7 bases between the two ends. CDR3 coding DNA: TGTGCCAGCAGCGACCGGTCCTATGGCTACACCTTC. This translates into CASSDRSYGYTF.

J is TRBJ1-1 and V is TRBV2; D is possibly TRBD1 (6 bases). Trimming pared 6 bases from V and 1 base from J, leaving 12 bases between. This CDR3 is 14 amino acids long. CDR1 and CDR2 (germline): SNHLY, FYNNEI. The CDR3 here is CASSWDTQNTEAFF. CDR3 sequence (DNA): TGTGCCAGCAGCTGGGACACGCAGAACACTGAAGCTTTCTTT.

The rearrangement uses TRBV18 and TRBJ2-7, with TRBD1 matching over 10 bases. After removal of 6 bases from V and 5 bases from J, the junction contained 7 bases not matched to a gene. The germline V gene has CDR1 KGHSH and CDR2 LQKENI. The CDR3 has 14 amino acids. CDR3 protein: CASSRTGGLDEQYF. CDR3 nucleotides: TGTGCCAGCTCTCGGACAGGGGGACTTGACGAGCAGTACTTC.

This chain connects TRBV6-5 to TRBJ2-3; TRBD2 aligns across 7 bases. J lost 2 bases, V lost 6 bases, and 5 bases had no gene match. Looked up from germline, CDR1 is MNHEY and CDR2 is SVGAGI. CDR3 size: 14 residues. In nucleotides, the CDR3 is TGTGCCAGCAGGACGGGGGACTACACAGATACGCAGTATTTT. It codes for CASRTGDYTDTQYF.

This clone has just a few counts. One end of the junction is discordant with germline, which a read error may explain. The chain recombines TRBV6-6 with TRBJ1-5; tentatively, D is TRBD1 (5 bases). CDR1 and CDR2 (germline): MNHNY, SVGAGI (reference sequence). The CDR3 contains 8 residues. CDR3 protein: CASRRGVF. The CDR3, as DNA: TGTGCCAGCCGGAGGGGCGTTTTT.

This chain links TRBV19 with TRBJ1-2; TRBD1 matches at 7 bases. This CDR3 has 15 residues. The junction had 10 bases not matched to a gene; V was cut back by 5 bases and J by 4 bases. CDR1 and CDR2 (germline): LNHDA, SQIVND (reference sequence). The CDR3 nucleotides read TGTGCCAGTAGTCCAGGTAGAGGGGGCGCCTATGGCTACACCTTC. It translates to CASSPGRGGAYGYTF.

V gene TRBV15 combines with J gene TRBJ1-2; 8 nucleotides agree with TRBD1. This CDR3 spans 13 amino acids. The V gene's germline CDR1 is LNHNV and CDR2 YYDKDF (reference sequence). Unmatched junction bases numbered 7, after V lost 5 bases and J lost 8 bases. The CDR3 is CATSARTGQGYTF. CDR3 nucleotides: TGTGCCACCAGCGCCAGGACAGGGCAGGGCTACACCTTC.

The CDR3 nucleotides read TGTGCCAGTAGTGCCCCCCTAACCTATGAGCAGTTCTTC. Protein: CASSAPLTYEQFF. The chain links TRBV19 to TRBJ2-1; D gene uncertain. The CDR3 is 13 amino acids. Trimming shortened V by 5 bases and J by 8 bases, and 13 bases separated the two germline ends. CDR1 is LNHDA and CDR2 is SQIVND in the germline V gene (reference sequence). The variable domain in full, completed from reference TRBV19 and TRBJ2-1, reads DGGITQSPKYLFRKEGQNVTLSCEQNLNHDAMYWYRQDPGQGLRLIYYSQIVNDFQKGDIAEGYSVSREKKESFPLTVTSAQKNPTAFYLCASSAPLTYEQFFGPGTRLTVL.

This sequence joins TRBV5-1 and TRBJ2-2; 7 bases are shared with TRBD1. Germline lookup yields CDR1 SGHRS and CDR2 YFSETQ. CDR3 size: 14 residues. J gave up 5 bases and V 1 base, and 2 bases lay outside the gene matches. The CDR3 DNA sequence: TGCGCCAGCAGCTTGCCACAGGGGACCGGGGAGCTGTTTTTT. Protein product: CASSLPQGTGELFF. The full variable domain, in which reference TRBV5-1 and TRBJ2-2 provide the parts outside the CDR3, is KAGVTQTPRYLIKTRGQQVTLSCSPISGHRSVSWYQQTPGQGLQFLFEYFSETQRNKGNFPGRFSGRQFSNSRSEMNVSTLELGDSALYLCASSLPQGTGELFFGEGSRLTVL.

CDR3 residues: CASSYGGESNEQYF. CDR3 DNA sequence: TGTGCCAGCAGTTACGGAGGGGAGTCTAACGAGCAGTACTTC. The rearrangement uses TRBV6-2 or TRBV6-3 and TRBJ2-7, with D possibly being TRBD2 (6 bases). The CDR3 is made up of 14 amino acids. Deletions cut 2 bases from V and 5 bases from J, with 13 bases between. The V gene's germline CDR1 is MNHEY and CDR2 SVGEGT.

The J gene is TRBJ1-2, the V gene TRBV5-5, with 9 bases fitting TRBD1. The V and J ends lost 4 bases and 2 bases, in that order; junction bases with no gene match: 15. Germline V lookup: CDR1 SGHKS, CDR2 YYEKEE (reference sequence). This CDR3 is built from 18 residues. The CDR3 spells CASSLSGTGTFLNYGYTF. As DNA, the CDR3 is TGTGCCAGCAGCCTCTCCGGGACAGGGACATTCCTCAACTATGGCTACACCTTC.